This T cell receptor beta chain stems from a study of blood T cells in healthy people across ages. Overall study findings and caveats: Naive and antigen-experienced cells were not separated, limiting conclusive comparison.

Every sample had a minimum of 6.5 million PBMCs isolated. A second PCR, run for roughly 7 to 11 cycles, used a sample-barcoded 5' primer plus a J-beta primer mix. TCRdb used MiXCR to reprocess the 5' RACE reads, holding one entry per CDR3 protein. The sample gives about 680,000 distinct CDR3 sequences, approximately 50% of which show up once; roughly 31% is in the top ten. This clonotype was counted only a few times. Its antigen is not known. The J segment lost 11 bases and the V segment lost 3 bases, leaving 11 bases of the junction unmatched. Germline V gives CDR1 DFQATT, CDR2 SNEGSKA (reference sequence). The CDR3 runs 14 residues.

The rearrangement links TRBV20-1 to TRBJ2-5; 11 bases are shared with TRBD2. The sample consisted of blood. This TCR was sampled from a woman between 55 and 75 years old in good health. CDR3 DNA sequence: TGCAGTGCTAGTAGCGGGAGGGCAGCTTTTGAGCAGTACTTC. Amino acids: CSASSGRAAFEQYF.